Below, 5 T cell receptor beta chains from the same sample are listed, as sequenced in a study of blood T cells in healthy people across ages. PCR was performed a second time for about 6 to 12 cycles using a sample-barcoded 5' primer and a J-beta primer mix. Via MiXCR, TCRdb re-called the 5' RACE reads, giving one row per CDR3 protein. The sample records about 540,000 distinct CDR3 sequences, approximately 25% being singletons. These records were also assigned to another study, of T cells of mothers and their children.

Source material: blood. The receptors come from a boy between 5 and 17 years old in good health.

This clonotype was picked up many times. The chain is built from TRBV6-1 and TRBJ1-5; 8 bases line up with TRBD1. From germline, CDR1 is MNHNS and CDR2 SASEGT. The CDR3 contains 16 residues. After removal of 1 base from V and 2 bases from J, the junction contained 4 bases not matched to a gene. As DNA, the CDR3 is TGTGCCAGCAGTGAAGAAGAGGGACAGGGCAATCAGCCCCAGCATTTT. Protein product: CASSEEEGQGNQPQHF.

This clonotype has more than one count but fewer than ten. This rearrangement joins TRBV9 to TRBJ2-4, with TRBD2 matching over 7 bases. The junction had 10 bases not matched to a gene; V was cut back by 4 bases and J by 6 bases. The CDR3 contains 15 residues. The germline gives CDR1 SGDLS, CDR2 YYNGEE. The CDR3 DNA reads as TGTGCCAGCAGCCCCTCCGGGACTACGGTAAACATTCAGTACTTC. Its translation is CASSPSGTTVNIQYF.

The CDR3 coding sequence is TGTGCCAGCAGCTTCTCTACACGGAGCAGCCAGCCCCAGCATTTT. This codes for CASSFSTRSSQPQHF. V and J are TRBV3-1 and TRBJ1-5; D not resolved. In germline, CDR1 is LGHDT, CDR2 YNNKEL (reference sequence). The V end lost 5 bases, the J end lost 7 bases, and 18 bases lay between the germline ends. The CDR3 length is 15 residues.

This clonotype occurred a few times. The CDR3 loop reads CAISGAETGGSYEQYF. DNA of the CDR3: TGTGCCATCAGTGGAGCTGAGACAGGGGGCTCCTACGAGCAGTACTTC. J is TRBJ2-7 and V is TRBV10-3; the match to TRBD1 covers 9 bases. This CDR3 has 16 amino acids. Germline CDR1 and CDR2: ENHRY and SYGVKD. V lost 4 bases to trimming and J lost 0 bases; unmatched junction nucleotides: 7.

The V call is TRBV18, the J call TRBJ1-2; a weak D match, TRBD1 (5 bases). This CDR3 region has 13 residues. V lost 8 bases to trimming and J lost 4 bases, with 14 bases between them. Germline V gives CDR1 KGHSH, CDR2 LQKENI. Here the CDR3 reads CASGAQNLYGYTF. CDR3 in DNA: TGTGCCAGCGGGGCCCAAAACCTCTATGGCTACACCTTC.